This T cell receptor (beta chain) was obtained from a study of cytomegalovirus exposure and HLA in healthy donors. Regarding the study as a whole: Despite most TCR sequences being rare, some public TCRs occurred in many donors.

The CDR3 is made up of 13 amino acids. Germline lookup yields CDR1 SGHNT and CDR2 YYREEE (reference sequence). Trimming shortened V by 6 bases and J by 2 bases, and 11 bases separated the two germline ends. A remark on this clone: Antigen: not known.

It was with 60 Vbeta and 13 Jbeta primers that the PCR ran. Profiled with immunoSEQ multiplex PCR; TCRdb holds only in-frame clones, not every one. Here the sample spans 76,000 or so clones, 65% to 80% being singletons. V gene TRBV5-4 combines with J gene TRBJ1-2; D might be TRBD1 (6 bases). The clonotype was recovered from a man aged 25-45 years in good health and CMV-seronegative. Sequenced: PBMCs. This chain's CDR3 is CASNLQGNYGYTF. CDR3 nucleotide sequence: TGTGCCAGCAACCTACAGGGAAACTATGGCTACACCTTC.